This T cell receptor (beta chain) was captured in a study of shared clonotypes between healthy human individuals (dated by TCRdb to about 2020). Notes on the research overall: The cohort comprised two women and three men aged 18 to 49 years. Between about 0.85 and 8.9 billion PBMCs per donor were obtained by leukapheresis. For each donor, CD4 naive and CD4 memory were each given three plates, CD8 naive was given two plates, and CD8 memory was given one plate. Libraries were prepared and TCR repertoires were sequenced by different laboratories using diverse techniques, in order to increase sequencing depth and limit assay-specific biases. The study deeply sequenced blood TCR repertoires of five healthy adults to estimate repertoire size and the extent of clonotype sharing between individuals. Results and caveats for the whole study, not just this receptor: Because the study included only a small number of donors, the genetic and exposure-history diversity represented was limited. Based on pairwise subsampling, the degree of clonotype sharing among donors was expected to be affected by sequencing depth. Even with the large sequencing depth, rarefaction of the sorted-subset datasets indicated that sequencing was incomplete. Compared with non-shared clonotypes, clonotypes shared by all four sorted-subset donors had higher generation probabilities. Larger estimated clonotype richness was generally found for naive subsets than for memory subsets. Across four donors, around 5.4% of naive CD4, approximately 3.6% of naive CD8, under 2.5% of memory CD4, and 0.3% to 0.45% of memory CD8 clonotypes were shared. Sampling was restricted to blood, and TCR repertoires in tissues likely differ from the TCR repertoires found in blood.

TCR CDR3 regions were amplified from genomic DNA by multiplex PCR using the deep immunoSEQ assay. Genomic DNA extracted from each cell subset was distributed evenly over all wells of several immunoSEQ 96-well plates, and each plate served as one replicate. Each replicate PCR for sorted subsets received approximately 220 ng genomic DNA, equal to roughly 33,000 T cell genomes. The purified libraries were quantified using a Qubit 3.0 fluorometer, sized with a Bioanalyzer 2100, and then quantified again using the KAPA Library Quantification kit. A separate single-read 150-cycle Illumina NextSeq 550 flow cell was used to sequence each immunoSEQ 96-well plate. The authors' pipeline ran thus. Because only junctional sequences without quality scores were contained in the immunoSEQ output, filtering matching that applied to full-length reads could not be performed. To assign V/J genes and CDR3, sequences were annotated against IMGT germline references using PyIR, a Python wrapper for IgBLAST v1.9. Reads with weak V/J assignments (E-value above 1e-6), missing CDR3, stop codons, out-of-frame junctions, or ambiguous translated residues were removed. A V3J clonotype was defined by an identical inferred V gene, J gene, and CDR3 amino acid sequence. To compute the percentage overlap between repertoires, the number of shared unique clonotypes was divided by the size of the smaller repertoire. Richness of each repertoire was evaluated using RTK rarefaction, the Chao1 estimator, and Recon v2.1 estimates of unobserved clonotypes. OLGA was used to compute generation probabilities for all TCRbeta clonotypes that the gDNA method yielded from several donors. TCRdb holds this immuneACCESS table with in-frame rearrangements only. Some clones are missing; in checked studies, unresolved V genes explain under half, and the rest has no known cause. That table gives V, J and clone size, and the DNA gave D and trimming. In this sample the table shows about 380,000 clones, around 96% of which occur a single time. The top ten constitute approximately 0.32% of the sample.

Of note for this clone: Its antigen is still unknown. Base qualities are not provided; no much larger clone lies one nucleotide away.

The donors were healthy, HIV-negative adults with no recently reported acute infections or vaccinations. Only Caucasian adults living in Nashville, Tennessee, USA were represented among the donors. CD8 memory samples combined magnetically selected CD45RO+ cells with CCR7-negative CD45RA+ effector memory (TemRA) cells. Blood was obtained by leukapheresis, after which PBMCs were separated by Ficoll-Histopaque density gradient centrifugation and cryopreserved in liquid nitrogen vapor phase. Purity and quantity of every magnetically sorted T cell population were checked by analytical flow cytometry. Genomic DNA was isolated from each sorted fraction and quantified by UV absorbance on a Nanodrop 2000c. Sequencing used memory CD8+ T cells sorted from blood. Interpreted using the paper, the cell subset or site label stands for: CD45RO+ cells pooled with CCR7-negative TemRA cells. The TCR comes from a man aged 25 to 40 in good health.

For the CDR3, the sequence is CASSQGGSGNTIYF. The DNA sequence reads TGTGCCAGCAGTCAGGGCGGGAGTGGAAACACCATATATTTT. This chain is built from TRBV28 and TRBJ1-3, with TRBD1 perhaps the D gene, on 5 matching bases. The germline V gene yields MDHEN for CDR1 and SYDVKM for CDR2. The CDR3, from cysteine to phenylalanine, totals 14 residues. The sequence is cut down to CDR3 DNA, 42 bases in frame from base 1. Trimming removed 5 bases from V and 3 bases from J, leaving 11 bases between the germline ends. The CDR3, completed at both ends by the reference TRBV28 and TRBJ1-3 genes, gives the full variable domain DVKVTQSSRYLVKRTGEKVFLECVQDMDHENMFWYRQDPGLGLRLIYFSYDVKMKEKGDIPEGYSVSREKKERFSLILESASTNQTSMYLCASSQGGSGNTIYFGEGSWLTVV.